This is a list of T cell receptor beta chains from one sample in a study of blood T cell repertoires in COVID-19. Clones were sequenced by immunoSEQ multiplex PCR, and TCRdb holds only the in-frame ones, with some missing. Of some 30,000 clones detected, almost 90% appear once; the ten largest clones hold approximately 5%. The sequenced sample was peripheral blood. The receptor set was obtained from a woman in her 70s with active COVID-19. The CDR3 runs from the conserved cysteine through the conserved F or W. D genes are given only for firm matches. Clone size is given for some rows only: seen once, a few or many times, or a class if the clone is expanded.

size	V	D	J	DNA	CDR3
once	TRBV7-2	TRBD2	TRBJ2-1	TGTGCCAGCAGCCAGACTAGCGGGGGGATACCCTACAATGAGCAGTTCTTC	CASSQTSGGIPYNEQFF
.	TRBV19	TRBD1	TRBJ1-1	TGTGCCAGTAGTCCAGACAGGGAGACTGAAGCTTTCTTT	CASSPDRETEAFF
.	TRBV15	TRBD2	TRBJ2-1	TGTGCCACCAGCAGACTTACTAGCGGGGGCTCCTACTGGAATGAGCAGTTCTTC	CATSRLTSGGSYWNEQFF
.	TRBV3-1/TRBV3-2	TRBD1	TRBJ1-5	TGTGCCAGCAGCCAAGGAGGGGGCATCAATCAGCCCCAGCATTTT	CASSQGGGINQPQHF
.	TRBV28	TRBD2	TRBJ2-4	TGTGCCAGCAGTTTCTCCTCCCAACTAGCGGGATACCCATCAAACACTCAGTACTTC	CASSFSSQLAGYPSNTQYF
.	TRBV5-1	TRBD2	TRBJ2-1	TGCGCCAGCAGCGGACGACTAGCGTACAATGAGCAGTTCTTC	CASSGRLAYNEQFF
.	TRBV6-1	TRBD1	TRBJ2-3	TGTGCCAGCAGTGCTGCTTTCATACAGGGGGCGCGCGCAGATACGCAGTATTTT	CASSAAFIQGARADTQYF
.	TRBV18	TRBD2	TRBJ2-1	TGTGCCAGCTCACCGAGGACTAGTAAATACAATGAGCAGTTCTTC	CASSPRTSKYNEQFF
.	TRBV18	TRBD2	TRBJ2-2	TGTGCCAGCTCACCCACCCCGCCGAGCGGGACCGCAGCCGGGGAGCTGTTTTTT	CASSPTPPSGTAAGELFF
.	TRBV4-3	.	TRBJ2-7	TGCGCCAGCAGCCAAGAGCCCGTGGCCACGGGGCAGTACTTC	CASSQEPVATGQYF
.	TRBV6-5	.	TRBJ2-3	.	CASILGGVNTDTQYF
once	TRBV2	TRBD2	TRBJ2-1	TGTGCCAGCAGTCCCACGGGAGGCTACAATGAGCAGTTCTTC	CASSPTGGYNEQFF
.	TRBV6-5	.	TRBJ1-1	TGTGCCAGCAGTTACTCTCAGACGAGGGACACTGAAGCTTTCTTT	CASSYSQTRDTEAFF
.	TRBV19	TRBD2	TRBJ2-3	TGTGCCAGTAGTATAACAGCGGGGGGGCCAAATACGCAGTATTTT	CASSITAGGPNTQYF
.	TRBV6-5	.	TRBJ1-1	TGTGCCAGCTACGGGGGTGCCACTGAAGCTTTCTTT	CASYGGATEAFF
.	TRBV5-4	.	TRBJ2-7	TGTGCCAGCAGCTTGACACCAGGGGGGTTTTCCGAGCAGTACTTC	CASSLTPGGFSEQYF
.	TRBV4-3	.	TRBJ1-2	TGCGCCAGCAGCCAAGTTTGGGGTTCGTGGTGGAGGGGCTACACCTTC	CASSQVWGSWWRGYTF
.	TRBV7-2	TRBD2	TRBJ2-2	TGTGCCAGCAGCCCACGCCTAGCGGGAACCGGGGAGCTGTTTTTT	CASSPRLAGTGELFF
few	TRBV19	TRBD1	TRBJ1-1	TGTGCCAGTAGTATAGTAGTTACGGGACAGGGTTTGCCTGAAGCTTTCTTT	CASSIVVTGQGLPEAFF